The count of the clone carrying this T cell receptor (beta chain) is one. Its antigen is not known. CDR1 is SGHRS and CDR2 is YFSETQ in the germline V gene. The CDR3 contains 11 residues. The germline V and J ends were trimmed by 5 bases and 4 bases, with 7 bases remaining between them. The sample comes from a study of T cell clonotyping in hematopoietic cell transplantation. Study findings and constraints: Pathologically expanded recipient clonotypes increased progressively from day 30 to day 180 as diversity fell. Few recipient clonotypes overlapped donors; over 95% were de novo at given depth. Graft donor and pretransplant recipient Inverse Simpson Index values predicted broader posttransplant TCR diversity.

Sequencing was performed with immunoSEQ multiplex PCR; in TCRdb, only in-frame clones are kept and a portion is missing. The repertoire includes about 17,000 clones, approximately 91% of them detected once, and roughly 4.9% sits in the top ten. The sequencing sample was made of peripheral blood mononuclear cells. The rearrangement uses TRBV5-1 and TRBJ2-7; TRBD1 is a possible D gene (5 bases). This sequence was found in a man aged 35-49 years in good health. Some clones in this sample may be carry-over from other donors' samples. CDR3 sequence: CASSSGYEQYF. The CDR3 DNA is TGCGCCAGCAGTTCAGGGTACGAGCAGTACTTC.